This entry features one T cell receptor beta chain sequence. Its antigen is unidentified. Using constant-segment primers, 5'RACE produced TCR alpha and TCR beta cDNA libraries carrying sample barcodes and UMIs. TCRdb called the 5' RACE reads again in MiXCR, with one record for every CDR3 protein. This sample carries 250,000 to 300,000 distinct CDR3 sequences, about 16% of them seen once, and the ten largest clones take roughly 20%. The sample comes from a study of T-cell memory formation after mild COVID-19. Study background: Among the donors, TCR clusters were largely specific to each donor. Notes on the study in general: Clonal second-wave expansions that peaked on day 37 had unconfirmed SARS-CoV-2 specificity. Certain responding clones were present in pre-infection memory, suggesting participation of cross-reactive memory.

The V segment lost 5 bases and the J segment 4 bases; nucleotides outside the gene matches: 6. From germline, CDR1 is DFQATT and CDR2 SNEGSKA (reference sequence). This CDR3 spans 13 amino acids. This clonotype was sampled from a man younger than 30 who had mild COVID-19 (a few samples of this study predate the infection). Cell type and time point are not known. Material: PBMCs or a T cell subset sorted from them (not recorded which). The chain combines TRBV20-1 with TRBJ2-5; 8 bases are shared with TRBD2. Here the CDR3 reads CSALRSGVETQYF. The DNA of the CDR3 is TGCAGTGCTCTTCGTAGCGGGGTAGAGACCCAGTACTTC.